Presented here are 11 T cell receptor beta chains from one specimen sequenced in a study of cytomegalovirus exposure and HLA in healthy donors. The PCR had 60 Vbeta and 13 Jbeta primers. TCRdb's copy holds only in-frame clones and misses some; the assay was immunoSEQ multiplex PCR. The sample comprises around 140,000 clones, roughly 71% of which are singletons, and 1.3% to 1.5% rests with the top ten. Specimen: PBMCs. The receptors shown here come from a woman aged 35 to 49 in good health and CMV-seronegative.

V and J are TRBV7-9 and TRBJ1-2, with 9 bases aligning to TRBD1. The CDR3 runs 13 residues. The germline CDR1 and CDR2 sequences are SEHNR and FQNEAQ (reference sequence). V lost 5 bases and J lost 8; bases outside the gene matches: 6. The CDR3 sequence is CASSPSTGGGYTF. CDR3 sequence (DNA): TGTGCCAGCAGCCCATCTACAGGGGGCGGCTACACCTTC.

The chain couples TRBV9 to TRBJ1-2; 8 nucleotides match TRBD1. J lost 6 bases, V lost 0 bases, and 7 bases had no gene match. The CDR3 covers 15 residues. Germline V gene lookup returns CDR1 SGDLS and CDR2 YYNGEE. CDR3 sequence: CASSVAPTGEDGYTF. The DNA for the CDR3 is TGTGCCAGCAGCGTAGCCCCGACAGGGGAGGATGGCTACACCTTC.

The chain carries TRBV10-1 and TRBJ1-2; 9 positions agree with TRBD1. V lost 8 bases, J lost 2 bases, and 15 bases stayed unmatched. Germline V gene sequence: CDR1 WNHNN, CDR2 SYGVQD (reference sequence). The CDR3 contains 17 residues. This chain's CDR3 is CASVDRGESDVNYGYTF. Written as DNA, the CDR3 is TGCGCCAGCGTGGACAGGGGCGAGTCGGATGTAAACTATGGCTACACCTTC.

The V gene is TRBV5-1, the J gene TRBJ2-1, with 11 bases identical to TRBD1. This CDR3 spans 15 amino acids. The trim removed 3 bases at V and 7 bases at J, leaving 6 bases unmatched. From germline, CDR1 is SGHRS and CDR2 YFSETQ. CDR3 in DNA: TGCGCCAGCAGCTCCGGACAGGGGGCGCAGAATGAGCAGTTCTTC. Protein sequence: CASSSGQGAQNEQFF. The whole variable domain, remainder taken from reference TRBV5-1 and TRBJ2-1, is KAGVTQTPRYLIKTRGQQVTLSCSPISGHRSVSWYQQTPGQGLQFLFEYFSETQRNKGNFPGRFSGRQFSNSRSEMNVSTLELGDSALYLCASSSGQGAQNEQFFGPGTRLTVL.

The rearrangement uses TRBV29-1 and TRBJ2-3; D may be TRBD2 (7 bases). The CDR3 runs to 13 residues. Germline V gene sequence: CDR1 SQVTM, CDR2 ANQGSEA. Trimming shortened V by 6 bases and J by 4 bases, and 14 bases separated the two germline ends. Here the CDR3 DNA reads TGCAGCGTGACCGGCGGGGGCGCAGATACGCAGTATTTT. Translating it yields CSVTGGGADTQYF.

The CDR3, as DNA: TGTGCCAGCAGTTTAATGGCTGCCTACCAAGAGACCCAGTACTTC. Translating it yields CASSLMAAYQETQYF. The genes are TRBV27 and TRBJ2-5; no clear D. Trimming removed 2 bases at V and 0 bases at J, with 10 bases between. In germline, CDR1 is MNHEY, CDR2 SMNVEV (reference sequence). This CDR3 has 15 residues.

The chain recombines TRBV7-6 with TRBJ1-2; TRBD1 aligns across 9 bases. With 1 base clipped from V and 7 bases from J, the junction kept 4 bases outside the gene matches. Germline V gene data show CDR1 as SGHVS and CDR2 as FNYEAQ. The CDR3 sequence is 14 residues long. For the CDR3, the DNA is TGTGCCAGCAGCTTAGAACAGGGGGCAGGTGGCTACACCTTC. The encoded protein is CASSLEQGAGGYTF.

This clone was observed a few times. The chain combines TRBV27 with TRBJ2-1, with 8 nucleotides matching TRBD2. J lost 0 bases, V lost 5 bases, and 3 bases had no gene match. The V gene's germline CDR1 is MNHEY and CDR2 SMNVEV (reference sequence). The length of the CDR3 is 15 residues. CDR3 sequence reads: CASSPRGASYNEQFF. The CDR3 DNA reads as TGTGCCAGCAGTCCGCGGGGGGCCTCCTACAATGAGCAGTTCTTC.

This chain connects TRBV27 to TRBJ2-7; 9 nucleotides agree with TRBD1. This CDR3 contains 16 residues. Germline values: CDR1 MNHEY, CDR2 SMNVEV (reference sequence). V lost 5 bases to trimming and J lost 3 bases; unmatched junction nucleotides: 11. The CDR3, as DNA: TGTGCCAGCAGTGCGACCCGGGACAGGGCTTACTACGAGCAGTACTTC. Its translation: CASSATRDRAYYEQYF.

The chain is built from TRBV7-9 and TRBJ1-2, with 8 bases that match TRBD1. With V trimmed by 3 bases and J by 3 bases, 3 bases remained unmatched. The CDR3 contains 14 residues. Germline V CDR1 and CDR2: SEHNR, FQNEAQ (reference sequence). The CDR3 region has the DNA TGTGCCAGCAGCTTGGGACAGGTACACTATGGCTACACCTTC. This sequence encodes CASSLGQVHYGYTF.

The rearrangement joins TRBV5-1 to TRBJ2-7; no firm D call. CDR3 length: 12 amino acids. Per germline, CDR1 SGHRS and CDR2 YFSETQ. V was clipped by 4 bases and J by 1 base, with 6 bases between them. CDR3 region: CASSELSYEQYF. The CDR3 nucleotides read TGCGCCAGCAGCGAACTATCCTACGAGCAGTACTTC.